The present TCR beta chain was sequenced within a study of cytomegalovirus exposure and HLA in healthy donors (dated by TCRdb to 2016 to 2017). Turning to the overall study: An earlier analysis of approximately 600 of the donors reported roughly 300 Gb of sequence data and some 100 million unique TCR beta sequences from 150 million to 200 million T cells. A later genetic analysis used genome-wide SNP genotypes for about 65% of the roughly 700 donors, treating that subset as a discovery cohort. Donor age, sex, ethnicity and CMV serostatus were compiled alongside the repertoire data. An early release that covered roughly 600 HLA-typed donors contained approximately 320 gigabases of sequencing data and roughly 84 million unique TCR sequences. Among approximately 370 genotyped donors of the cohort, an average of roughly 230,000 unique TCR beta nucleotide sequences was sequenced per donor, of which roughly 18% were non-productive. Of the roughly 400 genotyped donors, approximately 83% fell in the genetic ancestry cluster associated with self-reported Caucasian donors. A few DR-DQ haplotypes were treated as single units for association and clustering because of strong linkage in the cohort. A later analysis re-examined previously published TCR beta repertoires from 610 or so donors and added high-resolution HLA genotyping to investigate patterns of TCR occurrence. In addition to the first cohort of 650 to 800 subjects, a separate validation cohort of approximately 110 different subjects was used. Class I and class II HLA loci were covered by the typing at four-digit resolution. To decide whether each TCR beta V gene segment behaved as functional or pseudogenic, an earlier analysis of approximately 590 of the donors relied on high-throughput TCR beta sequencing. The study aimed to test whether signatures of past pathogen exposure could be identified by cataloging public T cell receptors. In the later analysis, no new phenotypic data were used to find candidate immune exposures; instead, reliance was placed on TCR beta sequences and their occurrence across donors. Using immunosequencing, the study profiled T cell repertoires from some 670 subjects and related those repertoires to cytomegalovirus serostatus. All discovery cohort repertoires had been generated using a single sequencing platform. The study combined high-throughput TCR immunosequencing, statistical association of individual TCRs with disease status, and machine learning to predict cytomegalovirus infection status. The number of typed donors differed by locus: about 620-640 for A, B, C, DRB1 and DQB1; approximately 530 for DQA1; fewer than 610 for DPA1; and roughly 470 for DPB1.

The cohort consisted of approximately 690 healthy bone marrow donors. At the time of sampling, every cohort member was nominally healthy, though immune exposures that went unrecorded were likely present. The donor tested CMV seropositive and was one of the 289 seropositive cohort members. Every donor gave a peripheral blood sample, and the peripheral blood mononuclear cells from that sample were used for TCR beta sequencing. The Qiagen DNeasy Blood Extraction Kit was used to extract genomic DNA from the blood cell samples. Comments on this clone: It has no known antigen specificity. Per-nucleotide qualities are absent, and no much larger clonotype sits a single base away.

The research as a whole found: In a later analysis, TCR association rates were found to vary across HLA loci, with the most associated TCRs seen for DRB1 alleles and the fewest for HLA-C alleles. A later analysis reported that several top co-occurrence clusters appeared linked to parvovirus B19, influenza, CMV and Epstein-Barr virus. In vitro tests confirmed that a few of the cytomegalovirus-associated TCR beta chains recognize cytomegalovirus antigens. Only TCR beta chains were sequenced in this cohort, and the absence of alpha or paired-chain data limited detectable features. In a later analysis, HLA-associated TCR beta chains were found to be more clonally expanded and to have lower generation probabilities than equally common non-associated chains. Assigning TCR associations to individual alleles was difficult when HLA alleles, especially DR and DQ, strongly co-occurred. Roughly 15 rarely observed V segments, including chromosome 9 orphons, were excluded from the earlier analysis of approximately 500 of the donors because counts were too low. The only immune exposure information available for the cohort was CMV serostatus. The sequencing pipeline was judged likely to have produced a cluster of highly shared sequence variants as a technical artifact. A later analysis associated 16,951 TCR beta sequences with specific HLA alleles at a false discovery rate of 0.05. The presence/absence analyses assumed that sequencing depth was roughly uniform across donors, and that assumption may not be true. The authors suggested that the approach could potentially be generalized to other disease states and immunological phenotypes. An earlier analysis of around 540 of the donors showed that most TCR beta V segments appeared in productive rearrangements either about 90% or about 30% of the time, which broadly matched IMGT annotations. According to a later analysis, most CMV-associated TCR beta chains appeared to be HLA-restricted, and the HLA associations seemed to be driven largely by CMV exposure. Linkage disequilibrium might explain the correlated functional status among segregating V segments, but an unknown experimental factor could not be excluded. Most TCR sequences were seen in very few donors, while some public TCRs were found in many individuals. A further reported finding was that TCR beta sequences accurately predicted the HLA-A and HLA-B alleles for most subjects in the first cohort. A total of roughly 160 TCR beta chains were listed by the study as associated with cytomegalovirus. The classifier was reported to diagnose cytomegalovirus status with high specificity and sensitivity in both the original cohort and the validation cohort. Compared with the roughly 720-donor mean, donors in an Asian-associated ancestry cluster had fewer N-insertions in productive TCRs, according to a later genetic analysis. An association between a missense DCLRE1C variant and V-gene and J-gene trimming of TCR beta chains was found in a later genetic analysis and replicated in an independent cohort. Because some donors lacked HLA typing at each locus, the association tests relied only on the typed subset.

The library was obtained by the immunoSEQ multiplex PCR assay. A mixture of 60 forward primers for TCR Vbeta segments and 13 reverse primers for TCR Jbeta segments was used in the multiplex PCR. The CDR3 region of rearranged TCR beta genes was amplified from genomic DNA with a multiplex PCR assay. The amplified TCR beta libraries were sequenced on the Illumina HiSeq System as 87-base-pair reads. Concerning the study's data processing: A later analysis tallied 70 million to 100 million unique TCR beta chains across the approximately 670 repertoires, and about 12 million of those chains were shared by two or more donors. To remove PCR and sequencing errors, raw reads were error-corrected and collapsed into unique sequences using a nearest-neighbor algorithm that merged closely related sequences. Alignment of CDR3 sequences to IMGT reference sequences was used to assign V, D and J gene segments. Each retained sequence needed at least a six-nucleotide match to both a V gene segment and a J gene segment. Rearrangements were called productive when the CDR3 lacked stop codons and stayed in frame with V and J; all others were non-productive. CDR3 was defined by IMGT convention, running from the second conserved V-encoded cysteine to the conserved J-encoded phenylalanine. The earlier analysis of roughly 590 of the donors excluded sequences that lacked an unambiguous match to a single V gene segment. An earlier analysis of 450 to 650 of the donors called V segments functional above 56.7% productive rearrangements and segregating when the between-donor standard deviation exceeded 5%. A statistical classification framework was built to diagnose cytomegalovirus status from the catalog of TCR beta chain sequences. A later analysis assigned V and J genes by comparing TCR nucleotide sequences with IMGT/GENE-DB human TR gene sequences. Using the TCRdist pipeline, a later analysis assigned CDR3 sequences along with most-parsimonious VDJ recombination scenarios. In a later analysis, each TCR beta chain was defined by its CDR3 amino acid sequence together with its V-gene family, and reads lacking a unique V-gene family were excluded. In a later analysis, some 600 highly shared, low-generation-probability nucleotide sequences were removed to address suspected cross-contamination and a sequencing artifact. In a later analysis, a clonal expansion index for each public chain was calculated from normalized within-repertoire ranks of inferred template counts. Generation probabilities in a later analysis came from a VDJ recombination model fitted to out-of-frame rearrangements, and those results were checked against IGoR. In a later analysis, TCR-TCR, TCR-HLA and TCR-CMV co-occurrence was scored with hypergeometric tests, and a repertoire-size bias correction was applied to TCR pairs. In a later analysis, false discovery rates were estimated by permuting HLA or CMV assignments 20 times. A later analysis grouped co-occurring TCRs with DBSCAN, adding TCRdist sequence similarity when clustering within HLA-allele-positive subsets. For co-occurrence clustering, repertoires with fewer than 30,000 or more than 120,000 public chains were excluded, along with four or five repertoires with anomalous nucleotide sharing. TCRdb obtained this table from immuneACCESS and retained in-frame rearrangements with V and J assigned. These tables miss some clones; where compared with another copy, unresolved V genes account for less than half of the shortfall, and the remainder is unexplained. V, J and clone size reflect that table, while D and trimming were determined from the DNA. Within this sample are some 170,000 clones, with roughly 82% of them counted one time only. Roughly 1.6% of the sample rests with the top ten.

This sequence was found in a girl between 5 and 17 years old in good health and CMV-seropositive. Material for sequencing was PBMCs.

The CDR3 is CASGELAGINNEQFF. At the DNA level, the sequence is TGTGCCAGCGGCGAACTAGCGGGGATCAACAATGAGCAGTTCTTC. The chain is made from TRBV9 and TRBJ2-1, and 10 junction bases match TRBD2. CDR1 and CDR2, per the germline V gene, are SGDLS and YYNGEE. V ends up 7 bases short and J 5 bases short, with an unmatched junction base count of 9. From cysteine to phenylalanine, the CDR3 is 15 amino acids long. Of the read, only the CDR3 DNA is kept; its 45 bases are in frame from base 1.